This T cell receptor beta chain derives from a study of CD8 T cells in ankylosing spondylitis (dated by TCRdb to about 2017). About the full investigation: T cell receptor beta repertoires were profiled in healthy donors and ankylosing spondylitis patients so that disease-linked TCR variants could be found. In total, the full study cohort was made up of 95 to 110 healthy donors and 25 or so ankylosing spondylitis patients. Peripheral blood was sampled, and synovial fluid was additionally collected from ankylosing spondylitis patients.

The germline ends are 14 bases apart after V is trimmed by 6 bases and J by 1 base. From the cysteine through the phenylalanine, the CDR3 covers 15 amino acids. The entry retains the CDR3 DNA only, 45 bases that are in frame from base 1. This clonotype was observed many times. Its antigen has not been determined. No quality values exist for individual bases; no much larger clone is one base distant. The run used an Illumina HiSeq 2500. Quantitative 5'-RACE with molecular barcodes was the method used to prepare the TCR beta libraries. Under the source paper's analysis protocol: A new computational method based on a probabilistic model of VDJ rearrangement was used to identify disease-linked TCR variants. In-frame beta chains were kept once TCRdb had trimmed the public reads at Q25 with fastp and called clones with MiXCR. Rows with one shared CDR3 protein collapse into an entry with the most common genes and DNA. The V and J calls reflect TCRdb's pipeline rather than the authors' work. In this sample the table shows about 330,000 distinct CDR3 sequences, 7% to 9% of which occur a single time. The ten largest clones capture 14% to 15% of the sample.

Overall study results and their limits: A CD8+ phenotype was shown by the disease-linked clones, which were found at relatively low frequencies in peripheral blood. Blood from ankylosing spondylitis patients appeared to be characterized by a TCR beta motif composed of several highly homologous amino acid variants. The disease-linked clones were reported to be significantly enriched in matched synovial fluid samples from ankylosing spondylitis patients. Some motif variants were previously reported in synovial fluid and blood of reactive arthritis patients, suggesting common disease-initiation mechanisms.

This TCR was sampled from a male donor with ankylosing spondylitis. Recombination linked TRBV12-3 or TRBV12-4 to TRBJ2-3, with the D gene possibly TRBD1 or TRBD2, each one fitting 6 bases. Sequenced input: blood, either unsorted or a sorted T cell fraction (not recorded which). At the DNA level, the sequence is TGTGCCAGCAGGTCCATGGAGGGGGGCACAGATACGCAGTATTTT. This encodes CASRSMEGGTDTQYF.